The T cell receptor (beta chain) described here comes from a study of shared clonotypes between healthy human individuals. Overall study results and limits: It was observed that roughly 5.5% of naive CD4 clonotypes were shared across several donors.

TCRdb's copy holds only in-frame clones and misses some; the assay was immunoSEQ multiplex PCR. The sample holds hundreds of thousands of clones; 90% to 95% are singletons and the top ten take around 0.12%. This clone was found once. Antigen specificity is unknown. CD45RO-negative, CCR7-selected cells formed the naive CD8 fraction, which excluded terminally differentiated effector memory CD45RA+ cells. Germline V gene sequence: CDR1 SEHNR, CDR2 FQNEAQ (reference sequence). Trimming left V 10 bases short and J 5 bases short, with 23 bases between. This CDR3 comprises 15 residues. This chain joins TRBV7-9 and TRBJ1-2, with D unclear. The source material was naive CD8+ T cells sorted from blood. The sequence derives from a woman in her twenties or thirties in good health. The CDR3 DNA sequence: TGTGCCAACTATCCACCCCGCGGGTTATTGTATGGCTACACCTTC. Its translation: CANYPPRGLLYGYTF. The full variable domain, rest sourced from reference TRBV7-9 and TRBJ1-2, is DTGVSQNPRHKITKRGQNVTFRCDPISEHNRLYWYRQTLGQGPEFLTYFQNEAQLEKSRLLSDRFSAERPKGSFSTLEIQRTEQGDSAMYLCANYPPRGLLYGYTFGSGTRLTVV.